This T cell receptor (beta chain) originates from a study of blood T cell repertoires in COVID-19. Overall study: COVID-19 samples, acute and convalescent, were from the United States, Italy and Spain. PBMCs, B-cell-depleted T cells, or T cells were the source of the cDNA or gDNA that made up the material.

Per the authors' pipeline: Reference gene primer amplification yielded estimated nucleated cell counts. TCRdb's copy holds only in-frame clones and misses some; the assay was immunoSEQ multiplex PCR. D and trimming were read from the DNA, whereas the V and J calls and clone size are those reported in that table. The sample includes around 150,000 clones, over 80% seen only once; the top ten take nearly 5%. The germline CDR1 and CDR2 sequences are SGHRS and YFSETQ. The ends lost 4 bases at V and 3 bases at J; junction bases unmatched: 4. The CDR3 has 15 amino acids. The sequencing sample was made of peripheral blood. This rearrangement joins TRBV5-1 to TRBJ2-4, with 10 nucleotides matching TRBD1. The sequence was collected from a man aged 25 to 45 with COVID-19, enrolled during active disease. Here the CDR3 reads CASSRDRGGKNIQYF. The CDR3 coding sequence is TGCGCCAGCAGCAGGGACAGGGGAGGCAAAAACATTCAGTACTTC.